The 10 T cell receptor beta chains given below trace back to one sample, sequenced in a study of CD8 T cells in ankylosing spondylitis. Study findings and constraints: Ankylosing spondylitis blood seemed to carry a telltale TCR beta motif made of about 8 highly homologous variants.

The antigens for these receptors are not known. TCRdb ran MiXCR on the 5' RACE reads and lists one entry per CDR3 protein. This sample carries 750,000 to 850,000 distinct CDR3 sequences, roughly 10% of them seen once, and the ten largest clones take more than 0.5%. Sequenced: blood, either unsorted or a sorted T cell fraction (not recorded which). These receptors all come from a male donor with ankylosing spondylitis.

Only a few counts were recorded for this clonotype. CDR3 residues: CATSSEGGTAFF. For the CDR3, the DNA is TGTGCCACCAGCTCCGAGGGGGGCACAGCTTTCTTT. This chain uses TRBV15 with TRBJ1-1; a weak D match, TRBD1 (6 bases). Looked up from germline, CDR1 is LNHNV and CDR2 is YYDKDF (reference sequence). Trimming cost V 5 bases and J 10 bases, with 14 bases left between them. The CDR3 contains 12 residues.

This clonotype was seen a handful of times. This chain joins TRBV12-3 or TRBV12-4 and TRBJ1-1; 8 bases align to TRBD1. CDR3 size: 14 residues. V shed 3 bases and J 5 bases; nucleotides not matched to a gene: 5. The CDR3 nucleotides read TGTGCCAGCAGTTTCAGGGGGCTAAGAACTGAAGCTTTCTTT. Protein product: CASSFRGLRTEAFF.

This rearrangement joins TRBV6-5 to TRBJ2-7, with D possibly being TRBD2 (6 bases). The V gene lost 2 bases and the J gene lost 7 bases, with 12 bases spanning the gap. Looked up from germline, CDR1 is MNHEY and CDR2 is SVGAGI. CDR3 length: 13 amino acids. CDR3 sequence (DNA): TGTGCCAGCAGTTACGCCGGGACTCGAGAGCAGTACTTC. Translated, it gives CASSYAGTREQYF.

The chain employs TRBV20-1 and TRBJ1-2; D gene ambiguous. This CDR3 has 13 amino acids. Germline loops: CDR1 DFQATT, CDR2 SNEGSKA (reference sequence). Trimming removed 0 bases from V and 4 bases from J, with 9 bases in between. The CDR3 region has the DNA TGCAGTGCTAGAGATGACATTAGCTATGGCTACACCTTC. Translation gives CSARDDISYGYTF.

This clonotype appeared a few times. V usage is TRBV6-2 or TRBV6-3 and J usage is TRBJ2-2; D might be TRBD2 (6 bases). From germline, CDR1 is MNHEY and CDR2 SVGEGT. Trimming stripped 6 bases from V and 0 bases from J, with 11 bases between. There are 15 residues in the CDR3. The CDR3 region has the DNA TGTGCCAGCAGGTATTGGGGGGCGAACACCGGGGAGCTGTTTTTT. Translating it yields CASRYWGANTGELFF.

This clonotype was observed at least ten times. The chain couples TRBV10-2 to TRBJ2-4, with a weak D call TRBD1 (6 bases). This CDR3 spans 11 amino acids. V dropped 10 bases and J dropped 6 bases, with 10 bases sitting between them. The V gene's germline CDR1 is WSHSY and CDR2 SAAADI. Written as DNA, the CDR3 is TGCGCCACCGAACAGGGAAACATTCAGTACTTC. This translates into CATEQGNIQYF.

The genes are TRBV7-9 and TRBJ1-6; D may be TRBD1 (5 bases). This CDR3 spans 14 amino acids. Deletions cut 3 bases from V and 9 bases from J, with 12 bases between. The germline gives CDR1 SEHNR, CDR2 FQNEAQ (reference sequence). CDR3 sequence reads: CASSFERGSSPLHF. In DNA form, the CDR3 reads TGTGCCAGCAGCTTTGAGAGGGGAAGTTCACCCCTCCACTTT.

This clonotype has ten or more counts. CDR3 region: CASSPTTSSYNEQFF. The CDR3 nucleotides read TGTGCCAGCTCACCCACCACGAGCTCCTACAATGAGCAGTTCTTC. The V call is TRBV18, the J call TRBJ2-1; no clear D gene. The germline V gene has CDR1 KGHSH and CDR2 LQKENI. The length of the CDR3 is 15 residues. V was pared by 3 bases and J by 0 bases, with 9 bases between.

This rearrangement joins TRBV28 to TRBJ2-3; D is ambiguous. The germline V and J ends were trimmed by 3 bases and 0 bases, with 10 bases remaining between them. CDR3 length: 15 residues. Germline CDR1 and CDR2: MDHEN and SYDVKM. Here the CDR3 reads CASSLGRLSTDTQYF. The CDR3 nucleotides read TGTGCCAGCAGTTTGGGCCGGCTTAGCACAGATACGCAGTATTTT.

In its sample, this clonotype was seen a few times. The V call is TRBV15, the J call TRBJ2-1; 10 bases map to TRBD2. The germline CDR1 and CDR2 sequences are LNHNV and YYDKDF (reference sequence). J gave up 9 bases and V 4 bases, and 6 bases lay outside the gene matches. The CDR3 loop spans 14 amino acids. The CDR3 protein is CATSKAGGVSEQFF. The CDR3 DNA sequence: TGTGCCACCAGCAAAGCGGGGGGGGTCAGTGAGCAGTTCTTC.